Below are 29 T cell receptor beta chains sequenced from a single sample in a study of graft-versus-host responses after intestinal transplantation. Using immunoSEQ multiplex PCR, the repertoire was profiled, and TCRdb retains in-frame clones only, with some absent. The sample contains about 39,000 clones, 90% to 95% of which appear only once. Which antigens these TCRs recognize remains unknown. Sequencing used unstimulated CD8+ T cells sorted from spleen or lymph node cells, obtained before transplant. These receptors originate from a human donor who was the organ donor for an intestinal transplant.

V usage is TRBV7-2 and J usage is TRBJ1-6; D not resolved. Germline CDR1 reads SGHTA; CDR2 reads FQGNSA. Trimming pared 1 base from V and 10 bases from J, leaving 14 bases between. This CDR3 contains 15 residues. For the CDR3, the DNA is TGTGCCAGCAGCTTAGGGGCGCATTGGAACTCACCCCTCCACTTT. As protein: CASSLGAHWNSPLHF.

The chain has TRBV4-1 and TRBJ1-4; D ambiguous. The ends were cut back, 0 bases at V and 17 bases at J, with 16 bases in the middle. Germline V gives CDR1 MGHRA, CDR2 YSYEKL. CDR3 size: 13 residues. CDR3 nucleotides: TGCGCCAGCAGCCAAGACAGAGGAGAGGGAGCCTTTTTT. Translated: CASSQDRGEGAFF.

This rearrangement joins TRBV6-5 to TRBJ1-5; a possible D gene is TRBD1 (5 bases). CDR1 is MNHEY and CDR2 is SVGAGI in the germline V gene. The CDR3 totals 16 residues. Trimming pared 0 bases from V and 5 bases from J, leaving 14 bases between. The CDR3 here is CASSYSDWTLDQPQHF. CDR3 DNA sequence: TGTGCCAGCAGTTACTCTGATTGGACACTAGATCAGCCCCAGCATTTT.

The chain joins TRBV7-9 to TRBJ1-5, with D unresolved. Germline-derived CDR1 and CDR2 are SEHNR and FQNEAQ (reference sequence). V lost 8 bases and J 5 bases, leaving 13 bases between the germline ends. This CDR3 is built from 13 residues. The CDR3 protein is CASASPIYQPQHF. CDR3 nucleotide sequence: TGTGCCAGCGCATCCCCTATCTATCAGCCCCAGCATTTT. Using reference TRBV7-9 and TRBJ1-5 for the parts outside the CDR3, the full variable domain is DTGVSQNPRHKITKRGQNVTFRCDPISEHNRLYWYRQTLGQGPEFLTYFQNEAQLEKSRLLSDRFSAERPKGSFSTLEIQRTEQGDSAMYLCASASPIYQPQHFGDGTRLSIL.

The gene calls are TRBV5-5 and TRBJ2-1; 9 bases line up with TRBD2. From germline, CDR1 is SGHKS and CDR2 YYEKEE (reference sequence). Trimming at V came to 3 bases and at J to 0 bases, leaving 10 bases not matched to a gene. The CDR3 covers 18 residues. CDR3 coding DNA: TGTGCCAGCAGCTGGGAGCGGGGGGCAGTAAGCTCCTACAATGAGCAGTTCTTC. Translation: CASSWERGAVSSYNEQFF. Looking up the rest from reference TRBV5-5 and TRBJ2-1 gives the full variable domain: DAGVTQSPTHLIKTRGQQVTLRCSPISGHKSVSWYQQVLGQGPQFIFQYYEKEERGRGNFPDRFSARQFPNYSSELNVNALLLGDSALYLCASSWERGAVSSYNEQFFGPGTRLTVL.

V and J are TRBV19 and TRBJ1-3; 8 bases map to TRBD1. Germline lookup yields CDR1 LNHDA and CDR2 SQIVND (reference sequence). There are 18 residues in the CDR3. Trimming at V came to 8 bases and at J to 4 bases, leaving 19 bases not matched to a gene. The CDR3 region is CASSSRTGWKPRGNTIYF. The CDR3 DNA reads TGTGCCAGTTCTTCGCGGACAGGGTGGAAACCCCGGGGAAACACCATATATTTT.

This clone occurred once. CDR3 amino acids: CASSQVQGERQPQHF. CDR3 nucleotide sequence: TGCGCCAGCAGCCAAGTACAGGGAGAAAGGCAGCCCCAGCATTTT. This chain joins TRBV4-1 and TRBJ1-5; perhaps TRBD1 as D (6 bases). The CDR3 contains 15 residues. Trimming stripped 1 base from V and 7 bases from J, with 14 bases between. CDR1 is MGHRA, CDR2 YSYEKL, per germline.

The V gene is TRBV27, the J gene TRBJ2-1; TRBD2 matches 7 bases. Germline V gene lookup returns CDR1 MNHEY and CDR2 SMNVEV (reference sequence). This CDR3 has 15 amino acids. J gave up 0 bases and V 5 bases, and 4 bases lay outside the gene matches. The CDR3 reads CASSLGGSSYNEQFF. The CDR3 DNA is TGTGCCAGCAGTCTGGGGGGGAGCTCCTACAATGAGCAGTTCTTC.

The chain combines TRBV7-9 with TRBJ2-3, with D possibly being TRBD2 (6 bases). The CDR3 covers 15 residues. Trimming cost V 2 bases and J 6 bases, with 15 bases left between them. Germline V lookup: CDR1 SEHNR, CDR2 FQNEAQ (reference sequence). The DNA for the CDR3 is TGTGCCAGCAGCTTATATGGGGGGACCCTCGATACGCAGTATTTT. Protein sequence: CASSLYGGTLDTQYF.

V usage is TRBV5-5 and J usage is TRBJ1-4, with D unresolved. Trimming took 0 bases from V and 11 from J, leaving 8 bases between them. The CDR3 runs 12 residues. Germline V gene data show CDR1 as SGHKS and CDR2 as YYEKEE (reference sequence). The CDR3 is CASSLDGEKLFF. CDR3 nucleotide sequence: TGTGCCAGCAGCTTGGACGGAGAGAAACTGTTTTTT.

The chain is built from TRBV5-6 and TRBJ2-3; no reliable D call. Germline assignment: CDR1 SGHDT and CDR2 YYEEEE. The CDR3 totals 13 residues. V shed 1 base and J shed 1 base, with 4 bases lying between them. CDR3 sequence (DNA): TGTGCCAGCAGCTTGCAGGGCACAGATACGCAGTATTTT. Translated: CASSLQGTDTQYF.

J is TRBJ2-7 and V is TRBV19, with D unclear. The germline gives CDR1 LNHDA, CDR2 SQIVND (reference sequence). V was clipped by 5 bases and J by 1 base, with 9 bases between them. This CDR3 has 13 amino acids. The CDR3 DNA reads TGTGCCAGTAGTGTCGAGGATTCCTACGAGCAGTACTTC. Translated: CASSVEDSYEQYF.

The chain employs TRBV19 and TRBJ1-5; D might be TRBD1 (6 bases). The length of the CDR3 is 14 residues. Germline values: CDR1 LNHDA, CDR2 SQIVND (reference sequence). V was pared by 4 bases and J by 3 bases, with 10 bases between. The CDR3 sequence: CASSSQGINQPQHF. The CDR3 DNA is TGTGCCAGTAGTAGTCAGGGGATCAATCAGCCCCAGCATTTT.

The chain combines TRBV2 with TRBJ2-1; 9 bases line up with TRBD2. Trimming cost V 2 bases and J 8 bases; bases outside gene matches: 10. Germline CDR1 reads SNHLY; CDR2 reads FYNNEI. This CDR3 contains 16 residues. CDR3 sequence: CASSEFLSGGGDEQFF. CDR3 DNA: TGTGCCAGCAGTGAATTCCTTAGCGGGGGAGGCGATGAGCAGTTCTTC.

This clone has only one observation. The chain uses TRBV7-9 and TRBJ2-7; D perhaps matches TRBD2 (5 bases). This CDR3 contains 14 residues. The germline CDR1 and CDR2 sequences are SEHNR and FQNEAQ (reference sequence). The germline V and J ends were trimmed by 5 bases and 3 bases, with 14 bases remaining between them. CDR3 sequence (DNA): TGTGCCAGCAGCGGAGAGGGCAGGAGCTACGAGCAGTACTTC. This codes for CASSGEGRSYEQYF.

This chain links TRBV7-9 with TRBJ1-2, with 8 bases matching TRBD1. With V trimmed by 5 bases and J by 6 bases, 2 bases remained unmatched. This CDR3 is 12 amino acids long. The germline V gene encodes CDR1 SEHNR and CDR2 FQNEAQ (reference sequence). The CDR3 protein is CASSPDRDGYTF. The DNA for the CDR3 is TGTGCCAGCAGCCCGGACAGGGATGGCTACACCTTC.

V usage is TRBV6-6 and J usage is TRBJ2-4; the D call may be TRBD1 or TRBD2 (6 bases each). CDR1 and CDR2 from the germline V gene are MNHNY and SVGAGI (reference sequence). This CDR3 has 14 residues. Between the trimmed V and J ends, which lost 2 bases and 8 bases, there was a span of 13 bases. The CDR3: CASSYLPGADIQYF. The DNA for the CDR3 is TGTGCCAGCAGTTACCTCCCGGGGGCGGACATTCAGTACTTC.

V usage is TRBV4-1 and J usage is TRBJ2-1; 8 bases fit TRBD1. Germline lookup yields CDR1 MGHRA and CDR2 YSYEKL. J gave up 9 bases and V 0 bases, and 16 bases lay outside the gene matches. This CDR3 has 18 residues. CDR3 residues: CASSQDKRQGFYNSEQFF. The DNA for the CDR3 is TGCGCCAGCAGCCAAGACAAAAGACAGGGGTTCTACAATAGTGAGCAGTTCTTC.

CDR3 nucleotide sequence: TGTGCCAGCAGCCCACGGGACAGGGTGAACACTGAAGCTTTCTTT. It is translated as CASSPRDRVNTEAFF. The rearrangement joins TRBV7-6 to TRBJ1-1; 9 bases agree with TRBD1. The V segment lost 5 bases and the J segment 0 bases; nucleotides outside the gene matches: 4. The CDR3 totals 15 residues. Per germline, CDR1 SGHVS and CDR2 FNYEAQ. The full variable domain, rest sourced from reference TRBV7-6 and TRBJ1-1, is GAGVSQSPRYKVTKRGQDVALRCDPISGHVSLYWYRQALGQGPEFLTYFNYEAQQDKSGLPNDRFSAERPEGSISTLTIQRTEQRDSAMYRCASSPRDRVNTEAFFGQGTRLTVV.

This clone was picked up a small number of times. The rearrangement joins TRBV7-9 to TRBJ1-2; no firm D call. Between the trimmed V and J ends, which lost 2 bases and 4 bases, there was a span of 8 bases. The CDR3 has 13 amino acids. Germline assignment: CDR1 SEHNR and CDR2 FQNEAQ (reference sequence). CDR3 in amino acids: CASSLKDLYGYTF. As DNA, the CDR3 is TGTGCCAGCAGCTTAAAGGATCTCTATGGCTACACCTTC.

The CDR3 protein is CASSLDSEAFF. CDR3 in DNA: TGTGCCAGCAGCTTGGATTCTGAAGCTTTCTTT. The chain couples TRBV28 to TRBJ1-1; no reliable D call. Per the germline V gene, CDR1 is MDHEN and CDR2 is SYDVKM. Trimming took 6 bases from V and 6 from J, leaving 8 bases between them. CDR3 length: 11 residues.

This chain uses TRBV7-9 with TRBJ1-1; 7 bases are shared with TRBD1. The germline V gene has CDR1 SEHNR and CDR2 FQNEAQ (reference sequence). The CDR3 is 12 residues long. V shed 4 bases, J shed 5 bases, and the junction held 1 base outside the gene matches. The DNA for the CDR3 is TGTGCCAGCAGCTGGACAGGAACTGAAGCTTTCTTT. It specifies CASSWTGTEAFF.

J is TRBJ1-1 and V is TRBV6-5; D not resolved. Germline V gene sequence: CDR1 MNHEY, CDR2 SVGAGI. Trimming cost V 2 bases and J 6 bases, with 10 bases left between them. The CDR3 has 13 residues. CDR3 bases: TGTGCCAGCAGTTACGGGCCTGGGGCTGAAGCTTTCTTT. Translation: CASSYGPGAEAFF.

V gene TRBV29-1 combines with J gene TRBJ2-3, with TRBD2 identical over 11 bases. V lost 5 bases to trimming and J lost 3 bases; unmatched junction nucleotides: 7. The CDR3 spans 15 residues. CDR1 and CDR2 from the germline V gene are SQVTM and ANQGSEA. The DNA of the CDR3 is TGCAGCGTTTGGTTAGCGGGGGGGCCGACAGATACGCAGTATTTT. Translating gives CSVWLAGGPTDTQYF.

This clone was recorded only once. The chain recombines TRBV6-5 with TRBJ1-1; unclear D gene. Trimming cost V 2 bases and J 0 bases, with 7 bases left between them. The CDR3 spans 14 residues. Looked up from germline, CDR1 is MNHEY and CDR2 is SVGAGI. CDR3 loop: CASSYQRLNTEAFF. The CDR3 nucleotides read TGTGCCAGCAGTTACCAACGGTTGAACACTGAAGCTTTCTTT.

This chain connects TRBV28 to TRBJ1-1; D possibly corresponds to TRBD1 (6 bases). Germline-derived CDR1 and CDR2 are MDHEN and SYDVKM. The V end was cut by 6 bases, the J end by 5 bases, with 22 bases between. The CDR3 covers 16 residues. The CDR3 here is CASSWPSPGAGTEAFF. CDR3 bases: TGTGCCAGCAGCTGGCCGTCTCCAGGGGCAGGGACTGAAGCTTTCTTT.

This clone was picked up one time. J is TRBJ2-7 and V is TRBV4-1; D uncertain. This CDR3 region has 15 residues. Germline loops: CDR1 MGHRA, CDR2 YSYEKL. Trimming took 1 base from V and 2 from J, leaving 12 bases between them. The CDR3 DNA reads as TGCGCCAGCAGCCAAGCTCAGGACGGCCCCTACGAGCAGTACTTC. Translating gives CASSQAQDGPYEQYF.

This chain uses TRBV7-9 with TRBJ1-2; no firm D call. With 1 base removed from V and 4 bases from J, the gap between germline ends came to 13 bases. The CDR3 is 15 amino acids. Germline loops: CDR1 SEHNR, CDR2 FQNEAQ (reference sequence). This CDR3 is CASSLELLLPYGYTF. Here the CDR3 DNA reads TGTGCCAGCAGCTTAGAGTTACTCCTCCCCTATGGCTACACCTTC.

The CDR3 DNA reads TGTGCCAGCAGCCAAGGGGCCCGGACGGTGAACACCGGGGAGCTGTTTTTT. It encodes CASSQGARTVNTGELFF. V and J are TRBV14 and TRBJ2-2; D ambiguous. The V gene lost 1 base and the J gene lost 1 base, with 13 bases spanning the gap. The CDR3 extends over 17 amino acids. Germline CDR1 reads SGHDN; CDR2 reads FVKESK.